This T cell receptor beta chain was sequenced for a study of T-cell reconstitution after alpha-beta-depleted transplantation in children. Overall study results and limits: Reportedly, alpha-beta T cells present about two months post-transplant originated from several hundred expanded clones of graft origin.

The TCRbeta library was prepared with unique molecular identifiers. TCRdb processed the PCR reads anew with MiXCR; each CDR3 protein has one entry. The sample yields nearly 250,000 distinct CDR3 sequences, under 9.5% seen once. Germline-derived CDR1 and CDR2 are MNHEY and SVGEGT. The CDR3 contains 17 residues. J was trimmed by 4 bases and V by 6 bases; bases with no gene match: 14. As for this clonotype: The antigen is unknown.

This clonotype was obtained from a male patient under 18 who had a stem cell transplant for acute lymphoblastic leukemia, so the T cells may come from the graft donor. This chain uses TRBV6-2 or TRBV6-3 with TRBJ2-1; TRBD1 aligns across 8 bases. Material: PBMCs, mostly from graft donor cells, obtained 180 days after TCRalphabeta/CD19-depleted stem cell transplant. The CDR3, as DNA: TGTGCCAGCAGCCCGCCCTTGAGACAGGGGTTATACAATGAGCAGTTCTTC. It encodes CASSPPLRQGLYNEQFF.